Described below is a single TCR beta chain sequence and its context. The data originate from a study of shared clonotypes between healthy human individuals. Trimming cost V 3 bases and J 5 bases, with 14 bases left between them. This CDR3 has 15 amino acids. In germline, CDR1 is LNHDA, CDR2 SQIVND (reference sequence). It was 200 to 250 ng DNA, 25,000 to 35,000 T cell genomes, that sorted-subset replicate PCRs used. Assay used: immunoSEQ multiplex PCR; TCRdb lists only in-frame clones, some missing. The sample lists 2 million to 2.5 million clones; roughly 92% were seen once. The receptor's source is a man aged 18 to 30 in good health. Some clones in this sample may be carry-over from other donors' samples. Sequenced material: naive CD4+ T cells from PBMCs. As to subset: CD45RA+ positively selected. This chain links TRBV19 with TRBJ1-5, with no clear D. CDR3 loop: CASSMQVNRDQPQHF. The CDR3 nucleotides read TGTGCCAGTAGTATGCAAGTTAATCGGGATCAGCCCCAGCATTTT.